The 21 T cell receptor beta chains given below trace back to one sample, sequenced in a study of blood T cell repertoires in COVID-19. Libraries were prepared by immunoSEQ multiplex PCR; TCRdb keeps only in-frame clonotypes and omits some of them. The table lists fewer than 600,000 clones, roughly 90% of them singletons. The sample taken for sequencing was PBMCs or T cells enriched from blood (not recorded which). The source is a middle-aged woman who had recovered from COVID-19.

J is TRBJ1-1 and V is TRBV6-5; D is unresolved. Trimming took off 2 bases at V and 0 bases at J, with 10 bases between the two ends. Looked up from germline, CDR1 is MNHEY and CDR2 is SVGAGI. This CDR3 spans 15 amino acids. The CDR3 sequence is CASSYDEGMNTEAFF. The CDR3 nucleotides are TGTGCCAGCAGTTACGACGAGGGAATGAACACTGAAGCTTTCTTT.

V is TRBV9 and J is TRBJ2-3; D gene unclear. The CDR3 is 15 amino acids. The germline V gene encodes CDR1 SGDLS and CDR2 YYNGEE. Trimming stripped 0 bases from V and 2 bases from J, with 10 bases between. The CDR3 coding sequence is TGTGCCAGCAGCGTAGGGGCAACCGTCACAGATACGCAGTATTTT. Translation gives CASSVGATVTDTQYF.

The CDR3 loop is CASKGGALQETQYF. For the CDR3, the DNA is TGCGCCAGCAAGGGTGGGGCCTTACAAGAGACCCAGTACTTC. The rearrangement links TRBV5-1 to TRBJ2-5; possibly TRBD1 for D (5 bases). CDR1 is SGHRS, CDR2 YFSETQ, per germline. This CDR3 has 14 residues. V gave up 6 bases and J gave up 2 bases, with 14 bases separating them. The full variable domain, completed using reference TRBV5-1 and TRBJ2-5, is KAGVTQTPRYLIKTRGQQVTLSCSPISGHRSVSWYQQTPGQGLQFLFEYFSETQRNKGNFPGRFSGRQFSNSRSEMNVSTLELGDSALYLCASKGGALQETQYFGPGTRLLVL.

The gene calls are TRBV6-5 and TRBJ1-1, with TRBD1 matching over 10 bases. This CDR3 spans 14 amino acids. With V trimmed by 7 bases and J by 5 bases, 7 bases remained unmatched. Germline CDR1 and CDR2: MNHEY and SVGAGI. DNA of the CDR3: TGTGCCAGCACTATGACAGGGGGCCATACTGAAGCTTTCTTT. Its translation is CASTMTGGHTEAFF.

This clone was observed a few times. The chain combines TRBV7-2 with TRBJ1-2; 8 nucleotides align to TRBD1. J was trimmed by 8 bases and V by 8 bases; bases with no gene match: 7. Per the germline V gene, CDR1 is SGHTA and CDR2 is FQGNSA. This CDR3 has 12 residues. For the CDR3, the DNA is TGTGCCAGCGACGTCAGACAGGGGGGCTACACCTTC. This sequence encodes CASDVRQGGYTF.

This chain connects TRBV5-1 to TRBJ1-4; perhaps TRBD1 as D (5 bases). Germline assignment: CDR1 SGHRS and CDR2 YFSETQ. Trimming pared 4 bases from V and 0 bases from J, leaving 7 bases between. CDR3 length: 14 residues. As DNA, the CDR3 is TGCGCCAGCAGCATGACAGCAACTAATGAAAAACTGTTTTTT. Encoded protein: CASSMTATNEKLFF. Supplemented by reference TRBV5-1 and TRBJ1-4, the full variable domain reads KAGVTQTPRYLIKTRGQQVTLSCSPISGHRSVSWYQQTPGQGLQFLFEYFSETQRNKGNFPGRFSGRQFSNSRSEMNVSTLELGDSALYLCASSMTATNEKLFFGSGTQLSVL.

The CDR3: CASRLAGTGETQYF. The DNA of the CDR3 is TGTGCCAGCAGACTAGCGGGGACGGGGGAGACCCAGTACTTC. The chain links TRBV7-2 to TRBJ2-5; 10 bases are shared with TRBD2. The CDR3 sequence is 14 residues long. The trim removed 6 bases at V and 5 bases at J, leaving 6 bases unmatched. The V gene's germline CDR1 is SGHTA and CDR2 FQGNSA.

The chain links TRBV18 to TRBJ1-1, with 9 bases lining up with TRBD1. The CDR3 contains 15 residues. Germline V gives CDR1 KGHSH, CDR2 LQKENI. Trimming cost V 1 base and J 1 base; bases outside gene matches: 1. CDR3 sequence reads: CASSPRQGENTEAFF. The CDR3, as DNA: TGTGCCAGCTCACCACGACAGGGGGAGAACACTGAAGCTTTCTTT.

The chain uses TRBV6-2 or TRBV6-3 and TRBJ1-2; possible D gene TRBD1, 6 bases. The V end was cut by 6 bases, the J end by 6 bases, with 17 bases between. Germline CDR1 and CDR2: MNHEY and SVGEGT. CDR3 length equals 14 residues. The CDR3 loop reads CASSEIRQVDGYTF. The CDR3 region has the DNA TGTGCCAGCAGCGAGATCCGACAGGTCGATGGCTACACCTTC.

V and J are TRBV15 and TRBJ1-4; D is uncertain. Germline CDR1 reads LNHNV; CDR2 reads YYDKDF (reference sequence). CDR3 size: 15 residues. With 2 bases removed from V and 0 bases from J, the gap between germline ends came to 7 bases. The CDR3 bases are TGTGCCACCAGCAGAAAAATCGCAACTAATGAAAAACTGTTTTTT. It encodes CATSRKIATNEKLFF.

The chain is built from TRBV19 and TRBJ1-5; TRBD1 is a possible D gene (6 bases). The CDR3 is 16 amino acids. CDR1 LNHDA and CDR2 SQIVND come from the germline V gene (reference sequence). V shed 8 bases and J shed 5 bases, with 22 bases lying between them. DNA of the CDR3: TGTGCCAGTGCTAGACAGGTGGGCCCAAGCCATCAGCCCCAGCATTTT. Encoded protein: CASARQVGPSHQPQHF. Full variable domain (outside the CDR3, taken from reference TRBV19 and TRBJ1-5): DGGITQSPKYLFRKEGQNVTLSCEQNLNHDAMYWYRQDPGQGLRLIYYSQIVNDFQKGDIAEGYSVSREKKESFPLTVTSAQKNPTAFYLCASARQVGPSHQPQHFGDGTRLSIL.

The chain joins TRBV5-5 to TRBJ2-7; 12 nucleotides align to TRBD2. The V gene end was trimmed by 4 bases and the J gene end by 5 bases; junction bases not matched to a gene: 10. CDR3 length: 16 residues. Per germline, CDR1 SGHKS and CDR2 YYEKEE (reference sequence). CDR3 region: CASSPVAGLAGHEQYF. Written as DNA, the CDR3 is TGTGCCAGCAGCCCAGTCGCGGGACTAGCGGGCCACGAGCAGTACTTC.

Regarding this clone: This sample also contains other DNA sequences that code for the same CDR3. The J gene is TRBJ2-1, the V gene TRBV7-2; tentatively, D is TRBD2 (6 bases). The V gene's germline CDR1 is SGHTA and CDR2 FQGNSA. Trimming removed 1 base from V and 3 bases from J, with 10 bases in between. The CDR3 sequence is 15 residues long. CDR3 in amino acids: CASSLVGGYYNEQFF. CDR3 nucleotide sequence: TGTGCCAGCAGCTTAGTAGGAGGGTACTACAATGAGCAGTTCTTC. Together with reference TRBV7-2 and TRBJ2-1, the CDR3 gives the full variable domain: GAGVSQSPSNKVTEKGKDVELRCDPISGHTALYWYRQSLGQGLEFLIYFQGNSAPDKSGLPSDRFSAERTGGSVSTLTIQRTQQEDSAVYLCASSLVGGYYNEQFFGPGTRLTVL.

This chain uses TRBV15 with TRBJ2-1, with 8 nucleotides matching TRBD2. The CDR3 consists of 15 residues. Losses at the gene ends were 3 bases for V and 8 bases for J; bases not matched to a gene: 9. Germline CDR1 LNHNV, CDR2 YYDKDF (reference sequence). CDR3 coding DNA: TGTGCCACCAGCAGGGGAGCGGGAGTGGCGTATGAGCAGTTCTTC. Translating it yields CATSRGAGVAYEQFF.

V usage is TRBV9 and J usage is TRBJ2-3; 7 nucleotides align to TRBD1. This CDR3 region has 14 residues. The J segment lost 6 bases and the V segment lost 3 bases, leaving 7 bases of the junction unmatched. The V gene's germline CDR1 is SGDLS and CDR2 YYNGEE. The CDR3: CASSGSTGWDTQYF. Written as DNA, the CDR3 is TGTGCCAGCAGCGGGTCGACAGGGTGGGATACGCAGTATTTT.

The chain joins TRBV7-9 to TRBJ1-4; 9 bases fit TRBD1. Germline lookup yields CDR1 SEHNR and CDR2 FQNEAQ (reference sequence). The CDR3 sequence is 16 residues long. The V and J ends lost 7 bases and 11 bases, in that order; junction bases with no gene match: 17. CDR3 bases: TGTGCCAGCACCATCTCTCCGGGACAGGGTATAGAGAAACTGTTTTTT. Its translation: CASTISPGQGIEKLFF.

This chain uses TRBV5-6 with TRBJ1-6; D is perhaps TRBD1 (6 bases). The ends were cut back, 3 bases at V and 8 bases at J, with 12 bases in the middle. Germline V gene sequence: CDR1 SGHDT, CDR2 YYEEEE. The CDR3 length is 14 residues. CDR3: CASSWGTSDSPLHF. The CDR3 bases are TGTGCCAGCAGCTGGGGGACATCGGATTCACCCCTCCACTTT.

The rearrangement links TRBV11-3 to TRBJ1-3; D is uncertain. Germline V CDR1 and CDR2: SGHNT, YENEEA. CDR3 length: 16 amino acids. Trimming pared 0 bases from V and 1 base from J, leaving 10 bases between. The CDR3 DNA reads as TGTGCCAGCAGCTTAGAAAGTGGCACATCTGGAAACACCATATATTTT. This gives the protein CASSLESGTSGNTIYF. Combining the CDR3 with reference TRBV11-3 and TRBJ1-3 gives the whole variable domain EAGVVQSPRYKIIEKKQPVAFWCNPISGHNTLYWYLQNLGQGPELLIRYENEEAVDDSQLPKDRFSAERLKGVDSTLKIQPAELGDSAVYLCASSLESGTSGNTIYFGEGSWLTVV.

The chain employs TRBV5-1 and TRBJ1-2; tentative D call: TRBD1 (6 bases). CDR3 size: 15 residues. Germline V gene sequence: CDR1 SGHRS, CDR2 YFSETQ. The ends were cut back, 5 bases at V and 2 bases at J, with 16 bases in the middle. The CDR3 bases are TGCGCCAGCAGGTTATCGGACAGCCTGAACTATGGCTACACCTTC. Encoded protein: CASRLSDSLNYGYTF.

The chain couples TRBV3-1 (or the pseudogene TRBV3-2) to TRBJ2-1; D gene unclear. The V and J ends lost 1 base and 0 bases respectively, with 13 bases between them. The CDR3 consists of 17 residues. Germline lookup yields CDR1 LGHDT and CDR2 YNNKEL (reference sequence). The CDR3 coding sequence is TGTGCCAGCAGCCAAGTAGCTACTGTTTCCTCCTACAATGAGCAGTTCTTC. Translation: CASSQVATVSSYNEQFF.

The chain recombines TRBV3-1 (or the pseudogene TRBV3-2) with TRBJ2-1; 9 bases align to TRBD2. CDR1 and CDR2 from the germline V gene are LGHDT and YNNKEL (reference sequence). CDR3 length: 15 residues. Trimming cost V 4 bases and J 7 bases; bases outside gene matches: 8. Here the CDR3 reads CASSRAGGHHNEQFF. The CDR3 DNA follows: TGTGCCAGCAGCCGAGCGGGAGGTCACCATAATGAGCAGTTCTTC.